This record looks at one T cell receptor (beta chain) sequence and its context. Its antigen is unidentified. The protocol was immunoSEQ multiplex PCR, while the TCRdb copy is restricted to in-frame clones and leaves out a portion. This sample has 130,000 to 150,000 clones, with 85% to 95% found just once. This sample stems from a study of T cell responses to AZD1222 COVID-19 vaccine. Notes on the study in general: The span of vaccine-associated CD4 TCRs extended across spike, with dominance at 160-218 and 743-854. A reported finding is that nearly half of spike-specific TCRs target unmutated variant regions. It was only six AZD1222 recipients who were seropositive at baseline.

Trimming cost V 3 bases and J 4 bases; bases outside gene matches: 3. Germline-derived CDR1 and CDR2 are SGHTA and FQGNSA. The CDR3 extends over 13 amino acids. This receptor was taken from an adult who had recovered from COVID-19. The sequencing here drew on peripheral blood, taken after recovery from COVID-19. The gene calls are TRBV7-2 and TRBJ2-7; TRBD2 agrees at 7 bases. The CDR3 reads CASSLGEGYEQYF. The CDR3 DNA reads as TGTGCCAGCAGCTTGGGGGAGGGGTACGAGCAGTACTTC.